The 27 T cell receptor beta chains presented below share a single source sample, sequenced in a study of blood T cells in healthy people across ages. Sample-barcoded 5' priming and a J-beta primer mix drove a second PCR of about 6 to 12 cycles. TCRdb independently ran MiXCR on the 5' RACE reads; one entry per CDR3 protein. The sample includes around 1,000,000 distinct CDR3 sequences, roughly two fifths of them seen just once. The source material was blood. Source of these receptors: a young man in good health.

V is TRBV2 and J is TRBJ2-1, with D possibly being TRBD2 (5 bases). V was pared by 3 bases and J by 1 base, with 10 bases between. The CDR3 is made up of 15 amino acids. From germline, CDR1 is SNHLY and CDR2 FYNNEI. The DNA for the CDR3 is TGTGCCAGCAGTGAGGGCGAGGGATCCTACAATGAGCAGTTCTTC. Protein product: CASSEGEGSYNEQFF. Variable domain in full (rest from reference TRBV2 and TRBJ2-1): EPEVTQTPSHQVTQMGQEVILRCVPISNHLYFYWYRQILGQKVEFLVSFYNNEISEKSEIFDDQFSVERPDGSNFTLKIRSTKLEDSAMYFCASSEGEGSYNEQFFGPGTRLTVL.

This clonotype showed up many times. The DNA for the CDR3 is TGCGCCAGCAGCCAAGAAGGGTCCGGAGACATTCAGTACTTC. Translated: CASSQEGSGDIQYF. The chain uses TRBV4-3 and TRBJ2-4; unclear D gene. Germline lookup yields CDR1 LGHNA and CDR2 YSLEER. Trimming left V 0 bases short and J 8 bases short, with 11 bases between. This CDR3 spans 14 amino acids.

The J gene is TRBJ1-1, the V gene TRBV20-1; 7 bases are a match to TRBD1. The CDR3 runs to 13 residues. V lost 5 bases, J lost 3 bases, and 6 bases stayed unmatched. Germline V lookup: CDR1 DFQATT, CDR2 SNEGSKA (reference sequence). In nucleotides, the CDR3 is TGCAGTGCTTGGGACAGTCCTTACACTGAAGCTTTCTTT. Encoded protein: CSAWDSPYTEAFF.

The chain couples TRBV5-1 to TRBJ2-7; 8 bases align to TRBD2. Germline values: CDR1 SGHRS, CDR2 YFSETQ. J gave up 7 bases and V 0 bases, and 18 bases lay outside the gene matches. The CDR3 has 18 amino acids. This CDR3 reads CASSLVYVVSGGYNEQYF. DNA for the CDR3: TGCGCCAGCAGCTTGGTATACGTGGTCAGCGGGGGCTACAATGAGCAGTACTTC.

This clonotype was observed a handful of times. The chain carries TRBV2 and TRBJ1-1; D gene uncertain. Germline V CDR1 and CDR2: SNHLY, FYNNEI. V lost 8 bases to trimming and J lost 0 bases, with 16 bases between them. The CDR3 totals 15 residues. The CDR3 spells CASDGGRGMNTEAFF. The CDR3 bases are TGTGCCAGCGACGGCGGGCGGGGAATGAACACTGAAGCTTTCTTT.

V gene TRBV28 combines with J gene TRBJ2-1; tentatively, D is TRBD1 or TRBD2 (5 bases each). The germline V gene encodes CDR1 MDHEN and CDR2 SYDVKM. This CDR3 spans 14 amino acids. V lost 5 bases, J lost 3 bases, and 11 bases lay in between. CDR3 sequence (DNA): TGTGCCAGCAGTCCCGTGGGGGACTACAATGAGCAGTTCTTC. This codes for CASSPVGDYNEQFF. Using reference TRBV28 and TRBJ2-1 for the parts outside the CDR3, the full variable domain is DVKVTQSSRYLVKRTGEKVFLECVQDMDHENMFWYRQDPGLGLRLIYFSYDVKMKEKGDIPEGYSVSREKKERFSLILESASTNQTSMYLCASSPVGDYNEQFFGPGTRLTVL.

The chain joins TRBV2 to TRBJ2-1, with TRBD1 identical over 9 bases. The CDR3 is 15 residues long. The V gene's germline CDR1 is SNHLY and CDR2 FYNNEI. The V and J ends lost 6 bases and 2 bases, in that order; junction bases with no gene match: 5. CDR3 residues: CASRETGGTYNEQFF. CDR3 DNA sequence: TGTGCCAGCAGAGAAACAGGGGGCACCTACAATGAGCAGTTCTTC.

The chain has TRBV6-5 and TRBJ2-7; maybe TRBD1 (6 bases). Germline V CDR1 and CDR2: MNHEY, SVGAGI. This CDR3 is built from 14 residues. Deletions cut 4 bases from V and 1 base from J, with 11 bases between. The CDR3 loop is CASSWAGESYEQYF. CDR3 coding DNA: TGTGCCAGCAGTTGGGCAGGGGAATCCTACGAGCAGTACTTC.

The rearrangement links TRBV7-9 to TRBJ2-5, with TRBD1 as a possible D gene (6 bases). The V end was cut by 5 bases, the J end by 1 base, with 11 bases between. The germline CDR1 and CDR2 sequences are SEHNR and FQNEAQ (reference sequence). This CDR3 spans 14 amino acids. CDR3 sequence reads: CASSLPDSQETQYF. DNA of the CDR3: TGTGCCAGCAGCCTCCCGGACAGCCAAGAGACCCAGTACTTC.

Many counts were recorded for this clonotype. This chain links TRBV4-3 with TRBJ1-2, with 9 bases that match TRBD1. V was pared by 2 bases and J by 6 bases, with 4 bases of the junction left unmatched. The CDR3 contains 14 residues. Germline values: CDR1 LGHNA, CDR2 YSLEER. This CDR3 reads CASSQRTGVNGYTF. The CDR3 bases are TGCGCCAGCAGCCAACGGACAGGGGTGAATGGCTACACCTTC.

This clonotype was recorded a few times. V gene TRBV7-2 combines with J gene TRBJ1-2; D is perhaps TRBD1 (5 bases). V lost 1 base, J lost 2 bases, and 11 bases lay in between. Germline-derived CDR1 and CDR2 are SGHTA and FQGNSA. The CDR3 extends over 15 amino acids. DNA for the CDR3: TGTGCCAGCAGCTTAGTCGTGGCAGGGAACTATGGCTACACCTTC. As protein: CASSLVVAGNYGYTF.

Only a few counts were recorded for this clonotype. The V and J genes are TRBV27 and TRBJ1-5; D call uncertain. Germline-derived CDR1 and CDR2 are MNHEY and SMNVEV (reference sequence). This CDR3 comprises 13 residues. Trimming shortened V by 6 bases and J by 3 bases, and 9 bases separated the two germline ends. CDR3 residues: CASRQGYNQPQHF. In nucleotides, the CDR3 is TGTGCCAGCAGGCAAGGCTACAATCAGCCCCAGCATTTT.

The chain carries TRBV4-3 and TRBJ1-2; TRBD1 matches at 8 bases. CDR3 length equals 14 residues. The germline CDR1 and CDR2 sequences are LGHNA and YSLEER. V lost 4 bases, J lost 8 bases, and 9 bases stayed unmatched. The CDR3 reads CASSLDRGVGGYTF. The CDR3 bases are TGCGCCAGCAGCCTTGACAGGGGAGTTGGAGGCTACACCTTC.

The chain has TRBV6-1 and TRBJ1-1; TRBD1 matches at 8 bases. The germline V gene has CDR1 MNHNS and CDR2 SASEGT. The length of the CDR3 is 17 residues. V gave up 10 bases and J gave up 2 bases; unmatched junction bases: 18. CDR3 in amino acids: CANKNDRGPTLNTEAFF. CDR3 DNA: TGTGCCAACAAAAACGACAGGGGCCCTACCCTCAACACTGAAGCTTTCTTT.

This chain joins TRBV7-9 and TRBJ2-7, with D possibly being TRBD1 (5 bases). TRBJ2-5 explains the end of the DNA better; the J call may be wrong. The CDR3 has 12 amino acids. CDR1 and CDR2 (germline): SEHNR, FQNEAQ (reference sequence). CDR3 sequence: CASSTVQGTQYF. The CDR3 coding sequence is TGTGCCAGCAGCACAGTGCAGGGGACCCAGTACTTC.

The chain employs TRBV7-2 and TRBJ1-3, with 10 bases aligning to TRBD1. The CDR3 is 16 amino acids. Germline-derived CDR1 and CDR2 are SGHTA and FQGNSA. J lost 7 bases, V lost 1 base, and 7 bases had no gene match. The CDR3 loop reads CASSLGSWTGGNTIYF. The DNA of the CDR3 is TGTGCCAGCAGCTTAGGGTCCTGGACAGGGGGGAACACCATATATTTT.

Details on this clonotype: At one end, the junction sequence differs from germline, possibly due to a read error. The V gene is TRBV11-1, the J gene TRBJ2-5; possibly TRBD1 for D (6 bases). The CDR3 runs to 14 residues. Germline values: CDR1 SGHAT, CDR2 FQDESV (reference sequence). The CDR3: CASTNRDKQETRYF. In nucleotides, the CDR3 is TGTGCCAGCACCAACCGGGACAAACAAGAGACCCGGTACTTC.

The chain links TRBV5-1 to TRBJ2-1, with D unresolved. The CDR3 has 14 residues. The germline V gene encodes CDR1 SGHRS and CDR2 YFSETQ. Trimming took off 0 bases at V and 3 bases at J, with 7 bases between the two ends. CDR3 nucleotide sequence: TGCGCCAGCAGCTTGGCGACGTTCTACAATGAGCAGTTCTTC. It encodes CASSLATFYNEQFF.

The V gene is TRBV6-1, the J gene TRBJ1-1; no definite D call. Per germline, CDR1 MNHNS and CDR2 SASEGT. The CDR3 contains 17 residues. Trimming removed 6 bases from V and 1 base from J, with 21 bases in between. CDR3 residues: CASREYSSWQPNTEAFF. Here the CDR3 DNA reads TGTGCCAGCAGAGAATACAGTAGCTGGCAGCCGAACACTGAAGCTTTCTTT.

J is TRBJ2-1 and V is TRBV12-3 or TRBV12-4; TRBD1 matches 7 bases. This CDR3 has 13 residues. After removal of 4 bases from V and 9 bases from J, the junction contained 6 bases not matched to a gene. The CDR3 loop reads CASSYRGRSEQFF. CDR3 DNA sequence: TGTGCCAGCAGTTACAGGGGCAGGAGTGAGCAGTTCTTC.

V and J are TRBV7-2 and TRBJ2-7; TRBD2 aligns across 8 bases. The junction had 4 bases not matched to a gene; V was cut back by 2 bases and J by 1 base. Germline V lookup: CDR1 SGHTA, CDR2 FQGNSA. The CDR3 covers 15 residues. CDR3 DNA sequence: TGTGCCAGCAGCTTACGGGAGGGCCGGTCCTACGAGCAGTACTTC. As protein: CASSLREGRSYEQYF.

Here the CDR3 reads CAIRNGGDNEQYF. CDR3 coding DNA: TGTGCCATTCGTAACGGGGGAGACAATGAGCAGTACTTC. The J gene is TRBJ2-7, the V gene TRBV10-3, with a possible D match to TRBD2 (6 bases). There are 13 residues in the CDR3. V was trimmed by 9 bases and J by 7 bases, leaving 19 bases between them. The V gene's germline CDR1 is ENHRY and CDR2 SYGVKD.

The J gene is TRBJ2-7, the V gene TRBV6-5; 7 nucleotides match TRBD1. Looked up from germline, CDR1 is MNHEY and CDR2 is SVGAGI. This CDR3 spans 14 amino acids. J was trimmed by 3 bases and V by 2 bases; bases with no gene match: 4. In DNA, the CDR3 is TGTGCCAGCAGTTACGCAACAGGGGACTACGAGCAGTACTTC. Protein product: CASSYATGDYEQYF.

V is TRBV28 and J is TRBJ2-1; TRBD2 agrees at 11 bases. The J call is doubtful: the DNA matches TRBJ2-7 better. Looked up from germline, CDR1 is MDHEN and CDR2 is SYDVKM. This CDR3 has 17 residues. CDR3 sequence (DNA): TGTGCCAGCAGTCAATCTAGCGGGGGGAGCTCCTACAATGAGCAGTACTTC. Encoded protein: CASSQSSGGSSYNEQYF.

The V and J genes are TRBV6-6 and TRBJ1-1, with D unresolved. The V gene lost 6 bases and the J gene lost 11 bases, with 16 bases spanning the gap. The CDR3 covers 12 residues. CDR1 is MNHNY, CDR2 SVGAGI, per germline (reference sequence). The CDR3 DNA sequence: TGTGCCAGCAGCCAGACTGGGCAGTGGGCTTTCTTT. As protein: CASSQTGQWAFF.

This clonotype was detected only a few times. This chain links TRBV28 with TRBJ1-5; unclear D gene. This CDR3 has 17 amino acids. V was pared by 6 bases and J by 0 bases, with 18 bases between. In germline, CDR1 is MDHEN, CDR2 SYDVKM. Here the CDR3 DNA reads TGTGCCAGCAGCTCCGCTACGACTGAGAATAGCAATCAGCCCCAGCATTTT. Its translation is CASSSATTENSNQPQHF.

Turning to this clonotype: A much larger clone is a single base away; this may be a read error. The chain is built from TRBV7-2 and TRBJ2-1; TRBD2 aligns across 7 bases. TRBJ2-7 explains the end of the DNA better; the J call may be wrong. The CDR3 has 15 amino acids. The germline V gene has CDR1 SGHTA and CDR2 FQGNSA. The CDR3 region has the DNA TGTGCCAGCAGCTTTCGTCGGGGGGTCTACAATGAGCAGTACTTC. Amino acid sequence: CASSFRRGVYNEQYF.